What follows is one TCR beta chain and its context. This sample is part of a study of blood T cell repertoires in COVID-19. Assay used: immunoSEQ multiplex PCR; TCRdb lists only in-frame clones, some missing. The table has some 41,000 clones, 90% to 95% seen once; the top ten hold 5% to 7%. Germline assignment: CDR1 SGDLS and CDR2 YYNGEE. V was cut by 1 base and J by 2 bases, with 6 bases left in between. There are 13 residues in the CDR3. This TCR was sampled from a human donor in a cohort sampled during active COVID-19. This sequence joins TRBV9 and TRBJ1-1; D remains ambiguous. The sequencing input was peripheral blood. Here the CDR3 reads CASSVPGNTEAFF. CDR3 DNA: TGTGCCAGCAGCGTACCCGGTAACACTGAAGCTTTCTTT.